Listed below are T cell receptor beta chains from one sample, sequenced in a study of T cell repertoires in ileal Crohn's disease. TCRdb's copy holds only in-frame clones and misses some; the assay was immunoSEQ multiplex PCR. The sample yields fewer than 7,500 clones, roughly three quarters seen once. Sample: ileal tissue. The receptors here all came from an adult with Crohn's disease. Each CDR3 is given with its conserved first and last residue. Fields, in order: V gene, J gene, CDR3 length, D gene, clone size, CDR3 DNA, CDR3 protein. A D gene is named only where the DNA matches it firmly. Where a row states a size, it is once, few, many or the class of an expanded clone; other rows omit it.

TRBV7-9	TRBJ2-3	15	TRBD1	NA	TGTGCCAGCAGCTTGGGACAGATGAGAGGAGATACGCAGTATTTT	CASSLGQMRGDTQYF
TRBV5-1	TRBJ2-2	14	NA	NA	TGCGCCAGCAGTCCGCGTATGAACACCGGGGAGCTGTTTTTT	CASSPRMNTGELFF
TRBV19	TRBJ1-6	16	NA	NA	TGTGCCAGTAGTATGGGCGGGAGCTCCTATAATTCACCCCTCCACTTT	CASSMGGSSYNSPLHF
TRBV9	TRBJ2-5	17	TRBD2	NA	TGTGCCAGCAGCCACCCCAGCCTGGGGCTAGCGGAAGAGACCCAGTACTTC	CASSHPSLGLAEETQYF
TRBV11-2	TRBJ1-1	15	NA	NA	TGTGCCAGCAGCATTCAAATACGGGACCTCCGTGAAGCTTTCTTT	CASSIQIRDLREAFF
TRBV6-5	TRBJ2-1	15	NA	NA	TGTGCCAGCAGTGGAGTATATCCCCGAAACAATGAGCAGTTCTTC	CASSGVYPRNNEQFF
TRBV5-1	TRBJ2-2	15	TRBD2	NA	TGCGCCAGCAGCTCCACTAGCGGGGGGGCCGGGGAGCTGTTTTTT	CASSSTSGGAGELFF
TRBV6-4	TRBJ1-6	14	TRBD1	NA	TGTGCCAGCAGTGCTTGGACAGGGTATTCACCCCTCCACTTT	CASSAWTGYSPLHF
TRBV25-1	TRBJ2-1	16	NA	once	TGTGCCAGCAGTGAGGACACACAGGGTCCCTACAATGAGCAGTTCTTC	CASSEDTQGPYNEQFF
TRBV2	TRBJ1-5	16	NA	NA	TGTGCCAGCAGTGAACGGTCGGGGGCAAAGGGTCAGCCCCAGCATTTT	CASSERSGAKGQPQHF
TRBV21-1	TRBJ2-1	17	NA	NA	TGTGCCAGCAGAACGATAATAGGACAGGGCTATGACAATGAGCAGTTCTTC	CASRTIIGQGYDNEQFF
TRBV6-1	TRBJ2-7	14	TRBD2	NA	TGTGCCAGCAGGCGAGCGGGAAGCGTCTACGAGCAGTACTTC	CASRRAGSVYEQYF
TRBV6-1	TRBJ1-3	15	NA	NA	TGTGCCAGCAGTGAGAAGGCAACCTCTGGAAACACCATATATTTT	CASSEKATSGNTIYF
TRBV6-1	TRBJ2-7	15	NA	few	TGTGCCAGCAGGGGGAGTCAGGGGGGCTCCTACGAGCAGTACTTC	CASRGSQGGSYEQYF
TRBV4-2	TRBJ2-2	15	NA	NA	TGTGCCAGCAGCCAAGAGTGGGGAGGCACCGGGGAGCTGTTTTTT	CASSQEWGGTGELFF
TRBV7-9	TRBJ1-4	15	TRBD1	NA	TGTGCCAGCAGCCTGTCTGACAGGGAGGGGGAAAAACTGTTTTTT	CASSLSDREGEKLFF
TRBV6-5	TRBJ1-2	14	TRBD1	NA	TGTGCCAGCAGTTACTCATGGACAGGCTATGGCTACACCTTC	CASSYSWTGYGYTF
TRBV7-3	TRBJ2-5	15	TRBD2	NA	TGTGCCAGCAGGTCTAGCGGGGTGGCTTCTGAGACCCAGTACTTC	CASRSSGVASETQYF
TRBV18	TRBJ1-1	13	NA	NA	TGTGCCAGCTCACCGGAGTTGAACACTGAAGCTTTCTTT	CASSPELNTEAFF
TRBV9	TRBJ1-1	13	NA	NA	TGTGCCAGCAGCGTTGAGGGGAACACTGAAGCTTTCTTT	CASSVEGNTEAFF
TRBV11-2	TRBJ1-1	16	NA	NA	TGTGCCAGCAGCTTAGTTGGGAGCTGGACCGGTACTGAAGCTTTCTTT	CASSLVGSWTGTEAFF
TRBV6-1	TRBJ1-2	14	TRBD1	NA	TGTGCCAGCAATCCAGGGGGCGCAGTTTATGGCTACACCTTC	CASNPGGAVYGYTF
TRBV13	TRBJ1-3	15	NA	NA	TGTGCCAGCAGCTTATCAGGAACCTCTGGAAACACCATATATTTT	CASSLSGTSGNTIYF
TRBV5-1	TRBJ2-2	15	TRBD1	NA	TGCGCCAGCAGCCTGGGACAGCAGAACACCGGGGAGCTGTTTTTT	CASSLGQQNTGELFF
TRBV29-1	TRBJ1-2	13	NA	NA	TGCAGCGGCCGGGCCTCTTCTGACCTAGGCTACACCTTC	CSGRASSDLGYTF
TRBV5-1	TRBJ1-2	13	NA	NA	TGCGCCAGCAGCTTCCGGAATAACTATGGCTACACCTTC	CASSFRNNYGYTF
TRBV6-6	TRBJ1-1	9	NA	NA	TGTGCCAGCAGCTCCCCAGCTTTCTTT	CASSSPAFF
TRBV6-6	TRBJ1-2	16	NA	NA	TGTGCCAGCAGTTACTCCGCAGCCCTATTAGACTATGGCTACACCTTC	CASSYSAALLDYGYTF
TRBV5-4	TRBJ1-2	13	NA	NA	TGTGCCAGCAGCCATCCGGACTACTATGGCTACACCTTC	CASSHPDYYGYTF
TRBV4-1	TRBJ2-7	11	NA	NA	TGCGCCAGCAGCCGGGCGGGGGAGCAGTACTTC	CASSRAGEQYF
TRBV19	TRBJ1-2	12	NA	medium-sized	TGTGCCAGTAGTATAGAGGGACGGGGCTACACCTTC	CASSIEGRGYTF
TRBV11-2	TRBJ2-7	18	TRBD2	NA	TGTGCCAGCAGCATAACCGGGACTAGCGGGAGTCAAGGCTACGAGCAGTACTTC	CASSITGTSGSQGYEQYF
TRBV5-6	TRBJ2-7	14	TRBD2	NA	TGTGCCAGCAGCTCCCTAGGGAGGGAGGGCGAGCAGTACTTC	CASSSLGREGEQYF
TRBV28	TRBJ1-1	15	NA	NA	TGTGCCAGCAGGGAGGGGCCCCAGGGCCACACTGAAGCTTTCTTT	CASREGPQGHTEAFF
TRBV30	TRBJ1-2	15	TRBD1	NA	TGTGCCTGGAGTGACAGGGGGCGGGCCTCCTATGGCTACACCTTC	CAWSDRGRASYGYTF
TRBV5-4	TRBJ2-3	13	NA	NA	TGTGTCAGCAGCCTCCCCTTGGGAGATACGCAGTATTTT	CVSSLPLGDTQYF
TRBV6-5	TRBJ1-2	13	NA	NA	TGTGCCACCCTCCGGGACGCTAGCTATGGCTACACCTTC	CATLRDASYGYTF
TRBV27	TRBJ1-5	15	NA	NA	TGTGCCAGCAGTATGGAGGGGTATAGCAATCAGCCCCAGCATTTT	CASSMEGYSNQPQHF
TRBV6-4	TRBJ1-1	15	TRBD1	NA	TGTGCCAGCAGGATTAAGGGGGCCGGGGACACTGAAGCTTTCTTT	CASRIKGAGDTEAFF
TRBV7-7	TRBJ1-3	15	TRBD1	NA	TGTGCTAGCAGCTTAGGGACAGGGCCTGGAAACACCATATATTTT	CASSLGTGPGNTIYF
TRBV7-6	TRBJ2-7	13	NA	few	TGTGCCAGCAGCTTAGATCTCAAGGGCGAGCAGTACTTC	CASSLDLKGEQYF
TRBV5-1	TRBJ1-6	16	TRBD1	NA	TGCGCCAGCAGCCGCATTGACAGGGGGAATAATTCACCCCTCCACTTT	CASSRIDRGNNSPLHF
TRBV12-2	TRBJ2-1	15	NA	NA	TGTGCAAGTCGCTTAGGGTGGCGGGAGTACAATGAGCAGTTCTTC	CASRLGWREYNEQFF
TRBV2	TRBJ2-7	17	TRBD2	NA	TGTGCCAGCAGTGATGCGGGGGGAAAGGGGACTAGCTACGAGCAGTACTTC	CASSDAGGKGTSYEQYF
TRBV19	TRBJ2-1	14	NA	NA	TGTGCCAGTAGTATTTTTGTTCAGACTCCGGAGCAGTTCTTC	CASSIFVQTPEQFF
TRBV6-5	TRBJ1-6	14	NA	NA	TGTGCCAGCACTTCGGGACCGATGAATTCACCCCTCCACTTT	CASTSGPMNSPLHF
TRBV13	TRBJ2-5	18	NA	NA	TGTGCCAGCAGTCCCCCCCCATTACGGGCGCAGTCCCAAGAGACCCAGTACTTC	CASSPPPLRAQSQETQYF
TRBV5-1	TRBJ2-7	14	NA	NA	TGCGCCAGCAGCTTGGTAGGACTCTCCTACGAGCAGTACTTC	CASSLVGLSYEQYF
TRBV7-6	TRBJ2-7	14	NA	NA	TGTGCCAGCAGCTTACAGGGGAGCTCCTACGAGCAGTACTTC	CASSLQGSSYEQYF
TRBV5-1	TRBJ1-3	16	NA	NA	TGCGCCAGCAGCTCCGATATGACCTTCTCTGGAAACACCATATATTTT	CASSSDMTFSGNTIYF
TRBV19	TRBJ2-3	13	NA	once	TGTGCCAGTAGGCTCGAGGGGACAGATACGCAGTATTTT	CASRLEGTDTQYF
TRBV6-6	TRBJ2-5	13	NA	medium-sized	TGTGCCAGCACCCGGGACTCGAAAGAGACCCAGTACTTC	CASTRDSKETQYF
TRBV11-2	TRBJ1-3	15	NA	few	TGTGCCAGCAGCGCTTCAGGTCCATGGGGAAACACCATATATTTT	CASSASGPWGNTIYF
TRBV7-8	TRBJ2-3	15	TRBD2	NA	TGTGCCAGCAACCAAGGCTGGGGGGGGAGGGATACGCAGTATTTT	CASNQGWGGRDTQYF
TRBV7-9	TRBJ1-2	13	NA	few	NA	CASALDKGYGYTF
TRBV7-8	TRBJ1-1	14	TRBD1	NA	TGTGCCAGCAGCTTAGAGGGGGCGAACACTGAAGCTTTCTTT	CASSLEGANTEAFF
TRBV6-5	TRBJ2-7	15	TRBD2	NA	TGTGCCAGCAGTTACTATACGCGGGAGGGAGCGAGGCAGTACTTC	CASSYYTREGARQYF